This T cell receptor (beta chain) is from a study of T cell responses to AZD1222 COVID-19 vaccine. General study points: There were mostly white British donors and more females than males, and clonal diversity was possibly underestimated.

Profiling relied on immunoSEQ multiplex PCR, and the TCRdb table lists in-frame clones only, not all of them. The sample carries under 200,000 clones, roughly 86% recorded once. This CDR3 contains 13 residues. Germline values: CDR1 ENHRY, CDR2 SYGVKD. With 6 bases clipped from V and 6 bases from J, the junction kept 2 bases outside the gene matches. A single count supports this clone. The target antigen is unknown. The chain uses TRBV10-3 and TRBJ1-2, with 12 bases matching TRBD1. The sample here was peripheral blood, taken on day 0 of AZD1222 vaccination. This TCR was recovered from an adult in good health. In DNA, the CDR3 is TGTGCCATCAGGGGACAGGGGGCGGATGGCTACACCTTC. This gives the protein CAIRGQGADGYTF.